These 27 T cell receptor beta chains came from one sample sequenced in a study of sequential checkpoint blockade in melanoma. The treatment denotes: randomized to nivolumab then ipilimumab (arm A) or the reverse (arm B). The data were produced by immunoSEQ multiplex PCR, yet TCRdb's version contains in-frame clones alone and is incomplete. The sample holds tens of thousands of clones, roughly four fifths seen once. Source: CD8+ T cells sorted from blood (inferred from file names), taken from a patient given nivolumab and ipilimumab in sequence. All receptors come from a human donor with melanoma.

This clone was detected a few times. The V and J genes are TRBV19 and TRBJ1-4, with 7 bases that match TRBD1. CDR3 length: 13 residues. Germline V gene data show CDR1 as LNHDA and CDR2 as SQIVND (reference sequence). Trimming removed 8 bases from V and 5 bases from J; junction bases left unmatched: 5. The CDR3 nucleotides are TGTGCCAGTCGACAGGGAAGAAATGAAAAACTGTTTTTT. As protein: CASRQGRNEKLFF.

Concerning this clone: A read error may account for a junction end that differs from germline. The rearrangement links TRBV7-6 to TRBJ2-5; 12 bases agree with TRBD2. The J call could be wrong; TRBJ2-7 is a better fit for the DNA end. CDR3 length: 15 amino acids. Germline CDR1 is SGHVS and CDR2 is FNYEAQ. The CDR3 DNA reads TGTGCCAGCAGCGTAGCTAGCGGGGGGGACTACGAGCAGTACTTC. This codes for CASSVASGGDYEQYF.

The gene calls are TRBV7-8 and TRBJ1-5; maybe TRBD1 (5 bases). V was shortened by 5 bases and J by 5 bases, with 13 bases between the two germline ends. The CDR3 length is 14 residues. CDR1 and CDR2 from the germline V gene are SGHVS and FQNEAQ. CDR3 DNA: TGTGCCAGCAGCCGACCGGGGACTGATCAGCCCCAGCATTTT. Translated: CASSRPGTDQPQHF. The full variable domain, in which reference TRBV7-8 and TRBJ1-5 provide the parts outside the CDR3, is GAGVSQSPRYKVAKRGQDVALRCDPISGHVSLFWYQQALGQGPEFLTYFQNEAQLDKSGLPSDRFFAERPEGSVSTLKIQRTQQEDSAVYLCASSRPGTDQPQHFGDGTRLSIL.

The chain is built from TRBV28 and TRBJ1-5, with D possibly TRBD1 on 6 matching bases. V lost 8 bases, J lost 0 bases, and 14 bases lay in between. This CDR3 is 15 amino acids long. Germline CDR1 is MDHEN and CDR2 is SYDVKM. CDR3 region: CASRYRDYSNQPQHF. CDR3 nucleotides: TGTGCCAGCCGTTACAGGGATTATAGCAATCAGCCCCAGCATTTT.

The CDR3 loop is CASRGTGEGRWFSGELFF. Written as DNA, the CDR3 is TGCGCCAGCAGAGGAACGGGGGAGGGAAGATGGTTTTCCGGGGAGCTGTTTTTT. The rearrangement joins TRBV10-2 to TRBJ2-2, with TRBD2 identical over 7 bases. Germline lookup yields CDR1 WSHSY and CDR2 SAAADI. The CDR3 runs to 18 residues. V shed 6 bases, J shed 6 bases, and the junction held 19 bases outside the gene matches.

The chain has TRBV27 and TRBJ2-1; 8 positions match TRBD2. The CDR3 loop spans 18 amino acids. With V trimmed by 5 bases and J by 5 bases, 17 bases remained unmatched. Germline lookup yields CDR1 MNHEY and CDR2 SMNVEV (reference sequence). The CDR3 is CASSPLGGRPSGDNEQFF. The CDR3 DNA is TGTGCCAGCAGTCCGTTGGGCGGGAGGCCCTCCGGTGACAATGAGCAGTTCTTC.

The CDR3 region has the DNA TGTGCCAGCAGCTTAGTGGGTCCGGCGGACGAGCAGTACTTC. Protein: CASSLVGPADEQYF. The chain joins TRBV7-6 to TRBJ2-7; D gene ambiguous. The germline V gene encodes CDR1 SGHVS and CDR2 FNYEAQ. V lost 1 base, J lost 5 bases, and 12 bases lay in between. This CDR3 has 14 residues.

The chain uses TRBV5-1 and TRBJ1-1, with TRBD1 identical over 8 bases. Losses at the gene ends were 4 bases for V and 4 bases for J; bases not matched to a gene: 6. Per germline, CDR1 SGHRS and CDR2 YFSETQ. The CDR3 has 14 residues. The CDR3: CASSLGQGPTEAFF. CDR3 coding DNA: TGCGCCAGCAGCCTAGGACAGGGTCCCACTGAAGCTTTCTTT.

The chain employs TRBV13 and TRBJ1-2; D unclear. Deletions cut 2 bases from V and 0 bases from J, with 10 bases between. The CDR3 covers 15 residues. From germline, CDR1 is PRHDT and CDR2 FYEKMQ (reference sequence). CDR3 bases: TGTGCCAGCAGCTTAACCCCGTTAGCTAACTATGGCTACACCTTC. Translation: CASSLTPLANYGYTF.

The chain combines TRBV5-4 with TRBJ2-1; D ambiguous. V gave up 4 bases and J gave up 7 bases, with 9 bases separating them. Germline CDR1 is SGHNT and CDR2 is YYREEE (reference sequence). The CDR3 is 12 amino acids. CDR3 sequence reads: CASSPDANEQFF. The CDR3 bases are TGTGCCAGCAGCCCTGATGCGAATGAGCAGTTCTTC.

The chain couples TRBV5-1 to TRBJ1-1, with unresolved D. The CDR3 is 13 amino acids. Germline V CDR1 and CDR2: SGHRS, YFSETQ. V was shortened by 0 bases and J by 5 bases, with 8 bases between the two germline ends. The CDR3 region is CASSLGGTTEAFF. The DNA for the CDR3 is TGCGCCAGCAGCTTGGGTGGCACAACTGAAGCTTTCTTT. The full variable domain, with the rest looked up from reference TRBV5-1 and TRBJ1-1, is KAGVTQTPRYLIKTRGQQVTLSCSPISGHRSVSWYQQTPGQGLQFLFEYFSETQRNKGNFPGRFSGRQFSNSRSEMNVSTLELGDSALYLCASSLGGTTEAFFGQGTRLTVV.

The chain employs TRBV19 and TRBJ2-1, with TRBD1 identical over 7 bases. With 4 bases clipped from V and 1 base from J, the junction kept 7 bases outside the gene matches. The V gene's germline CDR1 is LNHDA and CDR2 SQIVND (reference sequence). The CDR3 has 16 residues. CDR3 loop: CASSTPTGLSYNEQFF. The CDR3 nucleotides are TGTGCCAGTAGTACGCCGACAGGGCTTTCCTACAATGAGCAGTTCTTC.

This chain links TRBV28 with TRBJ1-2; D ambiguous. Germline loops: CDR1 MDHEN, CDR2 SYDVKM. The CDR3 is 13 residues long. Trimming pared 2 bases from V and 2 bases from J, leaving 6 bases between. The DNA of the CDR3 is TGTGCCAGCAGTTTAGTACAGAACTATGGCTACACCTTC. Translating gives CASSLVQNYGYTF.

The CDR3 DNA is TGTGCCAGCAGCTTAGCACAGGGTGATTCACCCCTCCACTTT. Its protein is CASSLAQGDSPLHF. The rearrangement uses TRBV7-9 and TRBJ1-6; TRBD1 might be the D (6 bases). Trimming stripped 0 bases from V and 8 bases from J, with 8 bases between. Germline V gene sequence: CDR1 SEHNR, CDR2 FQNEAQ (reference sequence). The CDR3 is made up of 14 amino acids.

The chain is built from TRBV19 and TRBJ1-5; weak D call: TRBD1 (5 bases). Germline-derived CDR1 and CDR2 are LNHDA and SQIVND (reference sequence). This CDR3 comprises 13 residues. Trimming shortened V by 6 bases and J by 4 bases, and 10 bases separated the two germline ends. This CDR3 reads CASSLTENQPQHF. CDR3 DNA: TGTGCCAGTAGCTTGACAGAGAATCAGCCCCAGCATTTT.

The chain combines TRBV9 with TRBJ1-1; TRBD1 is a possible D gene (5 bases). This CDR3 is built from 11 residues. V was shortened by 4 bases and J by 6 bases, with 7 bases between the two germline ends. Per the germline V gene, CDR1 is SGDLS and CDR2 is YYNGEE. CDR3 region: CASSTGAEAFF. The CDR3, as DNA: TGTGCCAGCAGCACGGGGGCTGAAGCTTTCTTT.

This clone was found a few times. The chain employs TRBV28 and TRBJ1-6; 7 bases fit TRBD1. This CDR3 contains 15 residues. Germline values: CDR1 MDHEN, CDR2 SYDVKM. Germline trimming cut 6 bases from V and 8 bases from J; bases unmatched to any gene: 10. CDR3 sequence reads: CASSGQDRSDSPLHF. The CDR3 coding sequence is TGTGCCAGCAGCGGACAGGATCGATCGGATTCACCCCTCCACTTT.

To note about this clone: Sequence at one end of the junction differs from germline and may be a read error. The rearrangement uses TRBV7-9 and TRBJ1-1, with D unresolved. This CDR3 comprises 12 residues. Germline V gene data show CDR1 as SEHNR and CDR2 as FQNEAQ (reference sequence). The CDR3 coding sequence is TGTGCCAGCAGCCAAGAGGGCGTGCGTATTATCTTT. Its protein product is CASSQEGVRIIF.

The J gene is TRBJ1-1, the V gene TRBV9, with 7 bases lining up with TRBD1. The germline gives CDR1 SGDLS, CDR2 YYNGEE. The CDR3 has 15 amino acids. J lost 8 bases, V lost 3 bases, and 13 bases had no gene match. Here the CDR3 reads CASSGRMDRPLEAFF. The CDR3 nucleotides read TGTGCCAGCAGCGGAAGGATGGACAGGCCTTTAGAAGCTTTCTTT.

The V and J genes are TRBV4-1 and TRBJ2-7; 7 bases fit TRBD1. V lost 4 bases to trimming and J lost 2 bases; unmatched junction nucleotides: 2. From germline, CDR1 is MGHRA and CDR2 YSYEKL. The CDR3 totals 13 residues. CDR3 loop: CASSLDRAYEQYF. DNA for the CDR3: TGCGCCAGCAGCCTCGACAGGGCCTACGAGCAGTACTTC.

V usage is TRBV15 and J usage is TRBJ1-3; a possible D gene is TRBD1 (5 bases). V lost 4 bases, J lost 8 bases, and 6 bases lay in between. Germline CDR1 is LNHNV and CDR2 is YYDKDF (reference sequence). The CDR3 contains 11 residues. CDR3 region: CATSKGDTIYF. CDR3 sequence (DNA): TGTGCCACCAGCAAAGGGGACACCATATATTTT.

The gene calls are TRBV27 and TRBJ2-2; TRBD2 agrees at 12 bases. In germline, CDR1 is MNHEY, CDR2 SMNVEV (reference sequence). J lost 6 bases, V lost 6 bases, and 5 bases had no gene match. The CDR3 totals 15 residues. The CDR3 region is CASSLAGGFAGELFF. As DNA, the CDR3 is TGTGCCAGCAGCCTAGCGGGGGGGTTTGCCGGGGAGCTGTTTTTT.

A single count supports this clone. V and J are TRBV28 and TRBJ1-5; 8 bases match TRBD1. This CDR3 spans 15 amino acids. Germline V CDR1 and CDR2: MDHEN, SYDVKM. After removal of 6 bases from V and 5 bases from J, the junction contained 9 bases not matched to a gene. The CDR3 here is CASRQTGEAHQPQHF. The CDR3 bases are TGTGCCAGCAGGCAGACAGGGGAGGCGCATCAGCCCCAGCATTTT.

V and J are TRBV5-1 and TRBJ2-7; 7 nucleotides align to TRBD2. V trimming: 7 bases; J trimming: 2 bases; junction bases outside the gene matches: 18. Germline CDR1 SGHRS, CDR2 YFSETQ. The CDR3 spans 17 residues. The CDR3 protein is CASPKWGSGGPTYEQYF. In DNA form, the CDR3 reads TGCGCCAGCCCTAAATGGGGTTCGGGAGGCCCCACCTACGAGCAGTACTTC.

The rearrangement joins TRBV4-2 to TRBJ1-4; weak D call: TRBD1 (5 bases). The V end was cut by 0 bases, the J end by 8 bases, with 13 bases between. Germline V gene lookup returns CDR1 LGHNA and CDR2 YNFKEQ. This CDR3 comprises 15 residues. The CDR3 region is CASSQDRGEGEKLFF. In nucleotides, the CDR3 is TGTGCCAGCAGCCAAGATCGGGGGGAGGGAGAAAAACTGTTTTTT.

This clone was counted a few times. CDR3 coding DNA: TGTGCCAGCAGTGAAGCGCTTTGGGCAGGGTCCTACGAGCAGTACTTC. Translated: CASSEALWAGSYEQYF. The rearrangement joins TRBV2 to TRBJ2-7; D possibly corresponds to TRBD1 (5 bases). Trimming pared 0 bases from V and 1 base from J, leaving 13 bases between. CDR1 SNHLY and CDR2 FYNNEI come from the germline V gene. The CDR3 totals 16 residues.

The chain is built from TRBV15 and TRBJ1-4, with D possibly matching TRBD1 (5 bases). This CDR3 spans 16 amino acids. V lost 3 bases and J 8 bases, leaving 19 bases between the germline ends. Germline V CDR1 and CDR2: LNHNV, YYDKDF (reference sequence). CDR3 sequence (DNA): TGTGCCACCAGCAGCGAGCGAGAGGTCGGGGGGGAAAAACTGTTTTTT. This sequence encodes CATSSEREVGGEKLFF.